A single sample is the source of the 22 T cell receptor beta chains below, sequenced in a study of Graves' ophthalmopathy and Graves' hyperthyroidism. The TCR beta CDR3 regions underwent amplification from RNA transcripts. RT-PCR with HTBI primers came first, then second-round multiplex PCR. TCRdb reprocessed the multiplex PCR reads with MiXCR, giving one entry per CDR3 protein. The sample contains about 380,000 distinct CDR3 sequences, approximately 15% of which appear only once. Sequencing was performed on peripheral blood. These receptor sequences come from a woman under 30 with stable Graves' hyperthyroidism.

This clonotype has at least ten counts. The chain couples TRBV6-4 to TRBJ2-2, with D perhaps TRBD1 (5 bases). V was cut by 5 bases and J by 3 bases, with 13 bases left in between. This CDR3 region has 15 residues. The germline CDR1 and CDR2 sequences are MRHNA and SNTAGT. The CDR3 DNA follows: TGTGCCAGCAGTAGGTCAGGGATGGACACCGGGGAGCTGTTTTTT. This gives the protein CASSRSGMDTGELFF.

This clonotype was picked up many times. The chain carries TRBV24-1 and TRBJ1-1; D uncertain. This CDR3 region has 13 residues. The germline CDR1 and CDR2 sequences are KGHDR and SFDVKD. Deletions cut 3 bases from V and 4 bases from J, with 8 bases between. In DNA form, the CDR3 reads TGTGCCACCAGTGATGTTCTGGGCACTGAAGCTTTCTTT. It yields the protein CATSDVLGTEAFF.

This chain joins TRBV29-1 and TRBJ2-5; perhaps D is TRBD1 or TRBD2 (6 bases each). Germline V lookup: CDR1 SQVTM, CDR2 ANQGSEA. Trimming shortened V by 2 bases and J by 2 bases, and 18 bases separated the two germline ends. The CDR3 spans 16 residues. CDR3 nucleotides: TGCAGCGTTGAAAGCGTGGTGGGGGGCAGACAAGAGACCCAGTACTTC. Translating gives CSVESVVGGRQETQYF.

This clonotype was observed many times. This chain links TRBV11-2 with TRBJ2-6, with D unresolved. There are 16 residues in the CDR3. CDR1 is SGHAT and CDR2 is FQNNGV in the germline V gene. V dropped 1 base and J dropped 0 bases, with 7 bases sitting between them. The DNA of the CDR3 is TGTGCCAGCAGCTTAGTTATCCTCTCTGGGGCCAACGTCCTGACTTTC. It codes for CASSLVILSGANVLTF. Based on the CDR3 plus reference TRBV11-2 and TRBJ2-6, the full variable domain is EAGVAQSPRYKIIEKRQSVAFWCNPISGHATLYWYQQILGQGPKLLIQFQNNGVVDDSQLPKDRFSAERLKGVDSTLKIQPAKLEDSAVYLCASSLVILSGANVLTFGAGSRLTVL.

This clonotype has at least ten counts. The rearrangement uses TRBV6-2 or TRBV6-3 and TRBJ2-7; 7 bases are a match to TRBD1. Germline CDR1 MNHEY, CDR2 SVGEGT. There are 14 residues in the CDR3. Unmatched junction bases numbered 7, after V lost 2 bases and J lost 6 bases. The CDR3 DNA sequence: TGTGCCAGCAGTTACCCGACAGGGTACGGCGAGCAGTACTTC. Translating it yields CASSYPTGYGEQYF.

The sample holds many counts of this clonotype. The chain is built from TRBV11-2 and TRBJ2-4, with a tentative D call TRBD2 (6 bases). This CDR3 comprises 12 residues. The germline V gene encodes CDR1 SGHAT and CDR2 FQNNGV. Trimming left V 5 bases short and J 10 bases short, with 12 bases between. The DNA of the CDR3 is TGTGCCAGCAGCCCTACGGGGGTTATTCAGTACTTC. This sequence encodes CASSPTGVIQYF.

In this sample, this clonotype turned up many times. The chain is built from TRBV6-2 or TRBV6-3 and TRBJ1-1, with D maybe TRBD1 (6 bases). Germline assignment: CDR1 MNHEY and CDR2 SVGEGT. Trimming stripped 10 bases from V and 0 bases from J, with 12 bases between. This CDR3 region has 13 residues. The DNA of the CDR3 is TGTGCCACCGGGGACACCATGAACACTGAAGCTTTCTTT. Residues: CATGDTMNTEAFF.

This clonotype was counted ten times or more. The rearrangement joins TRBV2 to TRBJ1-2; D not certain. In germline, CDR1 is SNHLY, CDR2 FYNNEI. There are 15 residues in the CDR3. V lost 5 bases, J lost 0 bases, and 13 bases lay in between. CDR3 loop: CASSLLSTSNYGYTF. The DNA for the CDR3 is TGTGCCAGCAGTCTCCTGAGCACCTCTAACTATGGCTACACCTTC.

This clonotype was seen ten or more times. This chain uses TRBV19 with TRBJ1-5, with 9 nucleotides matching TRBD1. CDR3 length equals 16 residues. CDR1 is LNHDA and CDR2 is SQIVND in the germline V gene (reference sequence). J was trimmed by 4 bases and V by 7 bases; bases with no gene match: 11. The CDR3 spells CASTSRTGVGNQPQHF. The CDR3, as DNA: TGTGCCAGTACCTCCCGGACAGGGGTGGGAAATCAGCCCCAGCATTTT.

The rearrangement links TRBV7-2 to TRBJ1-6; 7 nucleotides line up with TRBD1. This CDR3 contains 16 residues. CDR1 and CDR2 (germline): SGHTA, FQGNSA. J lost 6 bases, V lost 1 base, and 6 bases had no gene match. In nucleotides, the CDR3 is TGTGCCAGCAGCTTAGTAGTGGCAGGGGGTAATTCACCCCTCCACTTT. Its protein product is CASSLVVAGGNSPLHF.

This clonotype was seen repeatedly, ten times or more. This chain joins TRBV7-2 and TRBJ1-1; unclear D gene. From germline, CDR1 is SGHTA and CDR2 FQGNSA. The V end was cut by 1 base, the J end by 11 bases, with 17 bases between. This CDR3 is 14 amino acids long. Here the CDR3 DNA reads TGTGCCAGCAGCTTAGAAGGATCGGGGAGTGCGGCTTTCTTT. This gives the protein CASSLEGSGSAAFF.

The chain combines TRBV6-2 or TRBV6-3 with TRBJ2-7, with 13 bases fitting TRBD2. The CDR3 is 15 amino acids. V was clipped by 6 bases and J by 6 bases; unmatched bases: 8. Germline V gene lookup returns CDR1 MNHEY and CDR2 SVGEGT. The chain's CDR3 is CASRRPGLAGREQYF. CDR3 coding DNA: TGTGCCAGCAGACGACCGGGACTAGCGGGGCGCGAGCAGTACTTC.

In its sample, this clonotype was seen a few times. The chain joins TRBV10-1 to TRBJ2-7; TRBD1 matches at 7 bases. This CDR3 has 14 amino acids. The V and J ends lost 3 bases and 4 bases, in that order; junction bases with no gene match: 6. CDR1 and CDR2 from the germline V gene are WNHNN and SYGVQD (reference sequence). As DNA, the CDR3 is TGCGCCAGCAGTGATTCCCAGGGGGATTACGAGCAGTACTTC. Residues: CASSDSQGDYEQYF.

This clonotype was counted ten times or more. The V call is TRBV6-5, the J call TRBJ1-5, with a possible D match to TRBD1 (6 bases). The V gene lost 0 bases and the J gene lost 5 bases, with 14 bases spanning the gap. The CDR3 runs 16 residues. In germline, CDR1 is MNHEY, CDR2 SVGAGI. The CDR3 DNA reads TGTGCCAGCAGTTACTCGGGGGACGGGGGCGATCAGCCCCAGCATTTT. This codes for CASSYSGDGGDQPQHF.

There are many counts of this clonotype. The V and J genes are TRBV6-1 and TRBJ1-1; D remains ambiguous. Germline assignment: CDR1 MNHNS and CDR2 SASEGT. The CDR3 loop spans 11 amino acids. The germline V and J ends were trimmed by 6 bases and 5 bases, with 7 bases remaining between them. CDR3 sequence reads: CASRPSTEAFF. CDR3 nucleotides: TGTGCCAGCAGACCGAGTACTGAAGCTTTCTTT.

In the case of this clonotype: A read error may be the cause here, since a much bigger clone is one base away. The rearrangement joins TRBV7-2 to TRBJ1-6; D not certain. V was pared by 5 bases and J by 7 bases, with 9 bases between. CDR1 is SGHTA and CDR2 is FQGNSA in the germline V gene. The CDR3 extends over 13 amino acids. Written as DNA, the CDR3 is TGTGCCAGCAGCGACGACCCAAATTCACCCCTCCACTTT. It codes for CASSDDPNSPLHF.

This clonotype was recorded at least ten times. This rearrangement joins TRBV20-1 to TRBJ1-1; D remains unclear. CDR1 is DFQATT and CDR2 is SNEGSKA in the germline V gene (reference sequence). There are 15 residues in the CDR3. Trimming stripped 3 bases from V and 4 bases from J, with 18 bases between. For the CDR3, the DNA is TGCAGTGCTAGTGGATCCTTCGCCGGTGGCACTGAAGCTTTCTTT. It encodes CSASGSFAGGTEAFF.

Many counts were recorded for this clonotype. The V call is TRBV6-5, the J call TRBJ2-3; 8 bases line up with TRBD1. Germline CDR1 reads MNHEY; CDR2 reads SVGAGI. This CDR3 is 15 amino acids long. V lost 4 bases, J lost 1 base, and 4 bases stayed unmatched. As DNA, the CDR3 is TGTGCCAGCAGTTTCGAGGACAGGGGCACAGATACGCAGTATTTT. Protein sequence: CASSFEDRGTDTQYF.

This clonotype was seen repeatedly, ten times or more. The rearrangement uses TRBV19 and TRBJ1-5; tentatively, D is TRBD1 (6 bases). CDR1 is LNHDA, CDR2 SQIVND, per germline (reference sequence). V gave up 4 bases and J gave up 0 bases, with 13 bases separating them. The CDR3 has 16 amino acids. CDR3 protein: CASSSPGAYSNQPQHF. The DNA for the CDR3 is TGTGCCAGTAGTAGCCCAGGGGCTTATAGCAATCAGCCCCAGCATTTT.

This clonotype was recorded many times. The chain recombines TRBV25-1 with TRBJ1-2; 7 bases align to TRBD1. V dropped 2 bases and J dropped 7; count of bases not matched to a gene: 7. CDR1 is MGHDK and CDR2 is SYGVNS in the germline V gene. CDR3 length: 14 residues. For the CDR3, the DNA is TGTGCCAGCAGTGAAGCGGGACAGCTTCCTGGCTACACCTTC. Translation: CASSEAGQLPGYTF.

This clonotype was detected many times. V usage is TRBV12-3 or TRBV12-4 and J usage is TRBJ2-3, with TRBD2 identical over 8 bases. The CDR3 sequence is 15 residues long. Losses at the gene ends were 6 bases for V and 6 bases for J; bases not matched to a gene: 11. The CDR3 reads CASSSAGVGVDTQYF. As DNA, the CDR3 is TGTGCCAGCAGCTCAGCGGGGGTGGGTGTTGATACGCAGTATTTT.

The CDR3 DNA sequence: TGTGCCAGCAGCGTAGCTATAAACACTGAAGCTTTCTTT. This encodes CASSVAINTEAFF. This chain links TRBV9 with TRBJ1-1; D is uncertain. With 0 bases removed from V and 2 bases from J, the gap between germline ends came to 5 bases. This CDR3 has 13 amino acids. The V gene's germline CDR1 is SGDLS and CDR2 YYNGEE.